Here is one T cell receptor beta chain with its context. Method: immunoSEQ multiplex PCR; TCRdb's copy keeps in-frame clones and lacks some. Of about 120,000 clones in the sample, more than 75% were seen once. This specimen belongs to a study of control samples from healthy donors and cancer patients. The sample taken for sequencing was blood. The receptor was isolated from a man aged 35 to 55 in good health.

The CDR3 sequence is CASSLQGGNTIYF. CDR3 DNA sequence: TGTGCCAGCAGCTTACAGGGTGGAAACACCATATATTTT. The genes are TRBV7-2 and TRBJ1-3; D possibly corresponds to TRBD1 (5 bases). The CDR3 spans 13 residues. Germline V gene lookup returns CDR1 SGHTA and CDR2 FQGNSA. Trimming shortened V by 2 bases and J by 3 bases, and 5 bases separated the two germline ends.